A single sample is the source of the 28 T cell receptor beta chains below, sequenced in a study of CD8 T cells in ankylosing spondylitis. Using its own MiXCR run on the 5' RACE reads, TCRdb lists one record per CDR3 protein. The sample records about 260,000 distinct CDR3 sequences, more than 20% being singletons. The sequenced material came from blood, either unsorted or a sorted T cell fraction (not recorded which). These receptor sequences come from a male donor with ankylosing spondylitis or in good health (not recorded which).

In this sample, this clonotype turned up many times. CDR3: CASSSGQGGLAYNEQFF. The CDR3 DNA is TGTGCCAGCAGCTCGGGACAGGGGGGGTTGGCCTACAATGAGCAGTTCTTC. The V gene is TRBV9, the J gene TRBJ2-1; TRBD1 matches 11 bases. The V gene end was trimmed by 4 bases and the J gene end by 2 bases; junction bases not matched to a gene: 8. The CDR3 spans 17 residues. Germline CDR1 SGDLS, CDR2 YYNGEE.

This clonotype was seen repeatedly, ten times or more. The V call is TRBV29-1, the J call TRBJ2-3; perhaps TRBD2 as D (5 bases). Trimming took off 7 bases at V and 0 bases at J, with 14 bases between the two ends. The CDR3 loop spans 14 amino acids. From germline, CDR1 is SQVTM and CDR2 ANQGSEA. CDR3 loop: CSAAAVPSTDTQYF. CDR3 sequence (DNA): TGCAGCGCTGCAGCGGTCCCTAGCACAGATACGCAGTATTTT.

This clonotype occurred many times. V gene TRBV9 combines with J gene TRBJ2-3; D is unresolved. CDR3 length: 12 amino acids. Germline loops: CDR1 SGDLS, CDR2 YYNGEE. The germline V and J ends were trimmed by 4 bases and 2 bases, with 5 bases remaining between them. The CDR3 region is CASSTITDTQYF. The CDR3 bases are TGTGCCAGCAGCACGATCACAGATACGCAGTATTTT. The variable domain in full, completed from reference TRBV9 and TRBJ2-3, reads DSGVTQTPKHLITATGQRVTLRCSPRSGDLSVYWYQQSLDQGLQFLIQYYNGEERAKGNILERFSAQQFPDLHSELNLSSLELGDSALYFCASSTITDTQYFGPGTRLTVL.

This clonotype was observed a few times. The chain couples TRBV10-3 to TRBJ1-2, with D maybe TRBD1 (6 bases). Trimming shortened V by 4 bases and J by 4 bases, and 13 bases separated the two germline ends. CDR1 is ENHRY and CDR2 is SYGVKD in the germline V gene. This CDR3 contains 14 residues. The CDR3: CAISGGGLGYGYTF. The DNA of the CDR3 is TGTGCCATCAGTGGCGGGGGCCTCGGCTATGGCTACACCTTC.

This clonotype appeared a few times. The CDR3 region has the DNA TGCAGTGCGGCACAGGGTGTTCAGCCCCAGCATTTT. Amino acid sequence: CSAAQGVQPQHF. The rearrangement joins TRBV20-1 to TRBJ1-5, with D maybe TRBD1 (6 bases). The CDR3 is made up of 12 amino acids. Trimming took 6 bases from V and 6 from J, leaving 12 bases between them. The germline V gene has CDR1 DFQATT and CDR2 SNEGSKA (reference sequence).

Many counts were recorded for this clonotype. The CDR3 nucleotides are TGCAGTGCTATCGAGCGGGCCACCTACAATGAGCAGTTCTTC. This codes for CSAIERATYNEQFF. The chain has TRBV20-1 and TRBJ2-1, with D perhaps matching TRBD2 (6 bases). Germline CDR1 is DFQATT and CDR2 is SNEGSKA (reference sequence). Trimming took 4 bases from V and 2 from J, leaving 12 bases between them. The CDR3 contains 14 residues.

The gene calls are TRBV20-1 and TRBJ2-1; the D call may be TRBD1 or TRBD2 (5 bases each). This CDR3 is built from 15 residues. V lost 3 bases to trimming and J lost 1 base, with 13 bases between them. From germline, CDR1 is DFQATT and CDR2 SNEGSKA (reference sequence). The CDR3 loop reads CSASRGGGSYNEQFF. In nucleotides, the CDR3 is TGCAGTGCTAGTAGGGGTGGGGGTTCCTACAATGAGCAGTTCTTC.

This clonotype was observed many times. This sequence joins TRBV20-1 and TRBJ1-5; no clear D. Germline V lookup: CDR1 DFQATT, CDR2 SNEGSKA (reference sequence). Trimming removed 1 base from V and 1 base from J, with 11 bases in between. The CDR3 covers 15 residues. The CDR3 loop is CSARGTVTSNQPQHF. Here the CDR3 DNA reads TGCAGTGCTAGAGGGACGGTAACAAGCAATCAGCCCCAGCATTTT.

This sequence joins TRBV2 and TRBJ2-1; weak D call: TRBD1 (5 bases). V was cut by 8 bases and J by 8 bases, with 10 bases left in between. CDR3 length: 11 amino acids. Germline V gene lookup returns CDR1 SNHLY and CDR2 FYNNEI. In DNA, the CDR3 is TGTGCCAGCCGGCAGGGCTATGAGCAGTTCTTC. Amino acid sequence: CASRQGYEQFF.

The chain employs TRBV6-1 and TRBJ2-1, with D possibly called TRBD1 or TRBD2 (5 bases each). This CDR3 region has 16 residues. V was shortened by 8 bases and J by 2 bases, with 19 bases between the two germline ends. Germline assignment: CDR1 MNHNS and CDR2 SASEGT. CDR3 loop: CASAPWDPSAYNEQFF. The CDR3 coding sequence is TGTGCCAGCGCCCCTTGGGACCCCAGCGCCTACAATGAGCAGTTCTTC.

The chain couples TRBV6-1 to TRBJ2-2; 8 nucleotides align to TRBD1. Germline loops: CDR1 MNHNS, CDR2 SASEGT. The CDR3 totals 15 residues. The V and J ends lost 7 bases and 3 bases, in that order; junction bases with no gene match: 7. The CDR3: CASTPGQGYTGELFF. The CDR3 nucleotides read TGTGCCAGCACCCCCGGACAGGGTTACACCGGGGAGCTGTTTTTT.

J is TRBJ1-1 and V is TRBV2; D not resolved. V dropped 8 bases and J dropped 2 bases, with 18 bases sitting between them. This CDR3 has 15 residues. Germline values: CDR1 SNHLY, CDR2 FYNNEI. The CDR3: CASFQYSSLNTEAFF. The CDR3 nucleotides read TGTGCCAGCTTCCAATACAGTTCCCTTAACACTGAAGCTTTCTTT.

This clonotype was seen a handful of times. V gene TRBV12-3 or TRBV12-4 combines with J gene TRBJ2-1; no clear D. The V end lost 2 bases, the J end lost 8 bases, and 4 bases lay between the germline ends. CDR3 length: 11 amino acids. Written as DNA, the CDR3 is TGTGCCAGCAGTTTACTCTATGAGCAGTTCTTC. Translation gives CASSLLYEQFF.

This clonotype occurred many times. This chain connects TRBV7-2 to TRBJ2-4; possible D gene TRBD2, 7 bases. This CDR3 comprises 16 residues. CDR1 is SGHTA, CDR2 FQGNSA, per germline. The V gene lost 5 bases and the J gene lost 4 bases, with 18 bases spanning the gap. CDR3 bases: TGTGCCAGCAGCCCCGTAGGGGGGGTGGGGAAAAACATTCAGTACTTC. Encoded protein: CASSPVGGVGKNIQYF.

This clonotype was recorded at least ten times. This chain uses TRBV12-3 or TRBV12-4 with TRBJ1-1, with a weak D call TRBD1 (6 bases). Trimming pared 2 bases from V and 11 bases from J, leaving 12 bases between. The CDR3 has 12 residues. The CDR3 protein is CASSLTETGAFF. In DNA form, the CDR3 reads TGTGCCAGCAGTTTAACGGAAACAGGGGCTTTCTTT.

This clonotype was counted ten times or more. The chain uses TRBV30 and TRBJ1-2, with D unresolved. Between the trimmed V and J ends, which lost 1 base and 3 bases, there was a span of 9 bases. Germline V gene data show CDR1 as GTSNPN and CDR2 as SVGIG (reference sequence). The CDR3 spans 13 residues. The CDR3 bases are TGTGCCTGGAGTGCCACTAGGGACTATGGCTACACCTTC. It translates to CAWSATRDYGYTF.

This clonotype was counted between two and nine times. V usage is TRBV20-1 and J usage is TRBJ1-2; no reliable D call. CDR3 size: 11 residues. The germline gives CDR1 DFQATT, CDR2 SNEGSKA (reference sequence). The ends were cut back, 2 bases at V and 5 bases at J, with 6 bases in the middle. The CDR3 nucleotides read TGCAGTGCTAGATGGATTTATGGCTACACCTTC. Translated: CSARWIYGYTF.

The chain recombines TRBV20-1 with TRBJ2-4; 7 bases align to TRBD2. Germline lookup yields CDR1 DFQATT and CDR2 SNEGSKA (reference sequence). After removal of 3 bases from V and 8 bases from J, the junction contained 10 bases not matched to a gene. The CDR3 is made up of 14 amino acids. The CDR3 here is CSASLVRGDDIQYF. In nucleotides, the CDR3 is TGCAGTGCTAGCCTAGTTCGGGGGGACGACATTCAGTACTTC.

The chain joins TRBV28 to TRBJ2-3; D unresolved. The length of the CDR3 is 13 residues. Looked up from germline, CDR1 is MDHEN and CDR2 is SYDVKM. Trimming removed 10 bases at V and 2 bases at J, with 13 bases between. The CDR3 nucleotides are TGTGCCACAGACTCCCCGATCACAGATACGCAGTATTTT. It encodes CATDSPITDTQYF.

This clonotype turned up a few times. This sequence joins TRBV12-3 or TRBV12-4 and TRBJ1-3, with D possibly being TRBD1 (6 bases). Between the trimmed V and J ends, which lost 6 bases and 8 bases, there was a span of 14 bases. This CDR3 spans 13 amino acids. In nucleotides, the CDR3 is TGTGCCAGCAGCCTGAGGGGGAAGGACACCATATATTTT. Amino acids: CASSLRGKDTIYF.

This chain connects TRBV20-1 to TRBJ2-1, with 12 bases matching TRBD2. Germline V gene lookup returns CDR1 DFQATT and CDR2 SNEGSKA (reference sequence). This CDR3 comprises 15 residues. For the CDR3, the DNA is TGCTCCCTAGCGGGGGGGGAAAGCTCCTACAATGAGCAGTTCTTC. This translates into CSLAGGESSYNEQFF.

This clonotype showed up many times. This chain uses TRBV5-1 with TRBJ2-5; 8 nucleotides agree with TRBD1. The germline gives CDR1 SGHRS, CDR2 YFSETQ. J lost 5 bases, V lost 7 bases, and 10 bases had no gene match. CDR3 length: 14 amino acids. The CDR3 here is CASGQGQGYETQYF. The CDR3 nucleotides read TGCGCCAGCGGACAAGGACAGGGCTATGAGACCCAGTACTTC. Looking up the rest from reference TRBV5-1 and TRBJ2-5 gives the full variable domain: KAGVTQTPRYLIKTRGQQVTLSCSPISGHRSVSWYQQTPGQGLQFLFEYFSETQRNKGNFPGRFSGRQFSNSRSEMNVSTLELGDSALYLCASGQGQGYETQYFGPGTRLLVL.

This clonotype appeared a few times. The chain employs TRBV12-3 or TRBV12-4 and TRBJ1-2; 7 nucleotides match TRBD1. The trim removed 3 bases at V and 8 bases at J, leaving 6 bases unmatched. This CDR3 is built from 13 residues. The CDR3, as DNA: TGTGCCAGCAGTTTGAAGGGGGCGCAGGGCTACACCTTC. Translating it yields CASSLKGAQGYTF.

V and J are TRBV5-1 and TRBJ2-3; 8 nucleotides match TRBD1. With 4 bases clipped from V and 6 bases from J, the junction kept 13 bases outside the gene matches. CDR1 and CDR2 from the germline V gene are SGHRS and YFSETQ. There are 16 residues in the CDR3. The DNA of the CDR3 is TGCGCCAGCAGCGGCGGACAGGGCTGGTTTCGGGATACGCAGTATTTT. This codes for CASSGGQGWFRDTQYF.

This clonotype showed up many times. The genes are TRBV10-2 and TRBJ2-5, with D perhaps given as TRBD1 or TRBD2 (5 bases each). The CDR3 loop spans 15 amino acids. Germline V gives CDR1 WSHSY, CDR2 SAAADI. V dropped 4 bases and J dropped 2 bases, with 14 bases sitting between them. CDR3 DNA sequence: TGCGCCAGCAGTGGAGGGGCCGCCCCACAAGAGACCCAGTACTTC. It specifies CASSGGAAPQETQYF.

In its sample, this clonotype was seen a few times. This chain links TRBV20-1 with TRBJ2-7; D is unresolved. Germline-derived CDR1 and CDR2 are DFQATT and SNEGSKA (reference sequence). The CDR3 runs to 11 residues. V was trimmed by 6 bases and J by 3 bases, leaving 9 bases between them. CDR3 coding DNA: TGCAGTGCCCCAAGGTACTACGAGCAGTACTTC. This gives the protein CSAPRYYEQYF.

This clonotype was counted ten times or more. The chain combines TRBV6-6 with TRBJ1-1; TRBD1 might be the D (6 bases). CDR1 is MNHNY, CDR2 SVGAGI, per germline (reference sequence). CDR3 size: 12 residues. The ends were cut back, 8 bases at V and 5 bases at J, with 12 bases in the middle. This chain's CDR3 is CASVTGRTEAFF. The CDR3, as DNA: TGTGCCAGCGTAACAGGGCGAACTGAAGCTTTCTTT.

The V and J genes are TRBV24-1 and TRBJ2-1; 7 bases line up with TRBD1. Germline V gene data show CDR1 as KGHDR and CDR2 as SFDVKD. The J segment lost 2 bases and the V segment lost 4 bases, leaving 4 bases of the junction unmatched. The CDR3 is 15 residues long. The CDR3 protein is CATSETDRTYNEQFF. For the CDR3, the DNA is TGTGCCACCAGTGAAACGGACAGGACCTACAATGAGCAGTTCTTC.